These 12 T cell receptor beta chains share one sample of origin, sequenced in a study of blood T cell repertoires in COVID-19. Sequencing used immunoSEQ multiplex PCR; TCRdb keeps in-frame clones, though not all of them. This table has 390,000 or so clones, more than 80% appearing once. The sample was PBMCs or T cells enriched from blood (not recorded which). These receptors all stem from a man aged 18 to 30 who had recovered from COVID-19.

V gene TRBV4-1 combines with J gene TRBJ2-7, with 8 bases identical to TRBD2. Germline assignment: CDR1 MGHRA and CDR2 YSYEKL. This CDR3 has 15 residues. V lost 0 bases and J lost 3; bases outside the gene matches: 4. The CDR3 loop reads CASSQDITSGYEQYF. DNA of the CDR3: TGCGCCAGCAGCCAAGATATTACTAGCGGCTACGAGCAGTACTTC.

This sequence joins TRBV7-9 and TRBJ2-7; D ambiguous. V was pared by 5 bases and J by 1 base, with 6 bases between. CDR3 length equals 12 residues. Germline loops: CDR1 SEHNR, CDR2 FQNEAQ (reference sequence). The DNA of the CDR3 is TGTGCCAGCAGCCCCCCGTCCTACGAGCAGTACTTC. Translated, it gives CASSPPSYEQYF. The variable domain in full, with the rest retrieved from reference TRBV7-9 and TRBJ2-7, is DTGVSQNPRHKITKRGQNVTFRCDPISEHNRLYWYRQTLGQGPEFLTYFQNEAQLEKSRLLSDRFSAERPKGSFSTLEIQRTEQGDSAMYLCASSPPSYEQYFGPGTRLTVT.

The V and J genes are TRBV6-1 and TRBJ2-3; D is perhaps TRBD2 (7 bases). V lost 2 bases and J lost 4, with 13 bases in between. This CDR3 comprises 15 residues. Germline-derived CDR1 and CDR2 are MNHNS and SASEGT. The CDR3 loop reads CASSERGEGADTQYF. In nucleotides, the CDR3 is TGTGCCAGCAGTGAAAGGGGGGAGGGCGCAGATACGCAGTATTTT.

This clone was picked up a small number of times. The chain combines TRBV5-4 with TRBJ1-2, with TRBD1 as a possible D gene (5 bases). Trimming left V 1 base short and J 8 bases short, with 15 bases between. Germline V lookup: CDR1 SGHNT, CDR2 YYREEE (reference sequence). CDR3 length equals 14 residues. The DNA for the CDR3 is TGTGCCAGCAGCTTGTCCCGGGGGATGGGCGGCTACACCTTC. It specifies CASSLSRGMGGYTF.

V and J are TRBV4-2 and TRBJ2-2, with 15 bases aligning to TRBD2. CDR3 length: 18 residues. V lost 1 base to trimming and J lost 7 bases; unmatched junction nucleotides: 7. Germline V gene lookup returns CDR1 LGHNA and CDR2 YNFKEQ. The CDR3 loop is CASSQVLGLAGGNGELFF. CDR3 sequence (DNA): TGTGCCAGCAGCCAAGTTTTAGGACTAGCGGGGGGGAACGGGGAGCTGTTTTTT.

At least ten counts were recorded for this clone. The chain joins TRBV18 to TRBJ2-7; possible D gene TRBD1, 5 bases. V was pared by 0 bases and J by 3 bases, with 12 bases between. CDR3 length: 15 amino acids. Germline V CDR1 and CDR2: KGHSH, LQKENI. DNA of the CDR3: TGTGCCAGCTCACCACCGGGCAGGGCAAGCTACGAGCAGTACTTC. It yields the protein CASSPPGRASYEQYF.

The rearrangement joins TRBV2 to TRBJ2-2; possibly TRBD1 for D (6 bases). CDR3 length: 17 amino acids. Looked up from germline, CDR1 is SNHLY and CDR2 is FYNNEI. The ends were cut back, 0 bases at V and 5 bases at J, with 16 bases in the middle. CDR3 sequence: CASSEARDIWGTGELFF. The CDR3 DNA sequence: TGTGCCAGCAGTGAAGCGAGGGACATCTGGGGTACCGGGGAGCTGTTTTTT.

The rearrangement joins TRBV5-1 to TRBJ2-1; the D gene is possibly TRBD1 (6 bases). CDR3 length equals 13 residues. The V end lost 4 bases, the J end lost 6 bases, and 11 bases lay between the germline ends. From germline, CDR1 is SGHRS and CDR2 YFSETQ. DNA for the CDR3: TGCGCCAGCAGCACCGACAGGCCCAATGAGCAGTTCTTC. This encodes CASSTDRPNEQFF.

This chain joins TRBV29-1 and TRBJ2-1; 8 bases align to TRBD2. V lost 3 bases to trimming and J lost 4 bases; unmatched junction nucleotides: 8. Per germline, CDR1 SQVTM and CDR2 ANQGSEA. The CDR3 consists of 15 residues. As DNA, the CDR3 is TGCAGCGTTGATTTAGCTAGCGGGTCTTACAATGAGCAGTTCTTC. Its protein product is CSVDLASGSYNEQFF.

This clone was seen only once. The chain carries TRBV19 and TRBJ1-5; tentatively, D is TRBD1 (6 bases). Germline V gene lookup returns CDR1 LNHDA and CDR2 SQIVND (reference sequence). The CDR3 spans 16 residues. V lost 6 bases and J lost 1, with 16 bases in between. CDR3 in amino acids: CASSHRRQGSNQPQHF. DNA for the CDR3: TGTGCCAGTAGCCATAGGCGGCAGGGGAGCAATCAGCCCCAGCATTTT.

For the CDR3, the DNA is TGTGCCAGCAGTTCGCGGACAGGAGGCACTGAAGCTTTCTTT. It translates to CASSSRTGGTEAFF. V usage is TRBV28 and J usage is TRBJ1-1, with 7 bases fitting TRBD1. The germline V gene encodes CDR1 MDHEN and CDR2 SYDVKM. This CDR3 contains 14 residues. Germline trimming cut 4 bases from V and 4 bases from J; bases unmatched to any gene: 6. Supplemented by reference TRBV28 and TRBJ1-1, the full variable domain reads DVKVTQSSRYLVKRTGEKVFLECVQDMDHENMFWYRQDPGLGLRLIYFSYDVKMKEKGDIPEGYSVSREKKERFSLILESASTNQTSMYLCASSSRTGGTEAFFGQGTRLTVV.

The gene calls are TRBV19 and TRBJ1-6; possibly TRBD1 for D (6 bases). Trimming removed 5 bases from V and 13 bases from J, with 30 bases in between. Germline lookup yields CDR1 LNHDA and CDR2 SQIVND (reference sequence). CDR3 length: 18 residues. The CDR3 protein is CASSPDTTGALVGVPLHF. The CDR3 DNA follows: TGTGCCAGTAGTCCCGACACGACAGGAGCCCTTGTGGGGGTCCCCCTCCACTTT.